Sequencing of this T cell receptor beta chain was carried out in a study of blood T cell repertoires in COVID-19. Study in general: Nucleic acid was either cDNA or gDNA, and it came from T cells, B-cell-depleted T cells, or PBMCs.

This CDR3 is built from 20 residues. With V trimmed by 7 bases and J by 1 base, 19 bases remained unmatched. Germline CDR1 and CDR2: MDHEN and SYDVKM. Only in-frame clones appear in the TCRdb table, and some are missing; sequencing was by immunoSEQ multiplex PCR. The table includes more than 95,000 clones, about 80% detected once. The sequenced sample consisted of peripheral blood. V is TRBV28 and J is TRBJ2-6; 7 nucleotides agree with TRBD1. The TCR was taken from a middle-aged man with active or convalescent COVID-19. The CDR3 spells CASKPTSGTELLSGANVLTF. Here the CDR3 DNA reads TGTGCCAGCAAACCGACCTCCGGGACAGAACTTTTATCTGGGGCCAACGTCCTGACTTTC.